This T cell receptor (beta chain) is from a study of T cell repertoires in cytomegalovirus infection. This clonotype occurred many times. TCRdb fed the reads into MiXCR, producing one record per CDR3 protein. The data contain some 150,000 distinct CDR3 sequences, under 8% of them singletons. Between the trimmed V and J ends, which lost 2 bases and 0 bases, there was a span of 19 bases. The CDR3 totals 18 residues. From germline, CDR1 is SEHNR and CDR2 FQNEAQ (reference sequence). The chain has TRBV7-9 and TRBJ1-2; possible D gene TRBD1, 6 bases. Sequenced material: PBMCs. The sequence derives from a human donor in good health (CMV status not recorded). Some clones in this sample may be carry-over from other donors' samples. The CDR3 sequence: CASSLLLLSTGTNYGYTF. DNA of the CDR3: TGTGCCAGCAGCTTACTCCTCCTTAGTACAGGGACTAACTATGGCTACACCTTC. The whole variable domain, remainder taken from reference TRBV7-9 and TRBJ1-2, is DTGVSQNPRHKITKRGQNVTFRCDPISEHNRLYWYRQTLGQGPEFLTYFQNEAQLEKSRLLSDRFSAERPKGSFSTLEIQRTEQGDSAMYLCASSLLLLSTGTNYGYTFGSGTRLTVV.